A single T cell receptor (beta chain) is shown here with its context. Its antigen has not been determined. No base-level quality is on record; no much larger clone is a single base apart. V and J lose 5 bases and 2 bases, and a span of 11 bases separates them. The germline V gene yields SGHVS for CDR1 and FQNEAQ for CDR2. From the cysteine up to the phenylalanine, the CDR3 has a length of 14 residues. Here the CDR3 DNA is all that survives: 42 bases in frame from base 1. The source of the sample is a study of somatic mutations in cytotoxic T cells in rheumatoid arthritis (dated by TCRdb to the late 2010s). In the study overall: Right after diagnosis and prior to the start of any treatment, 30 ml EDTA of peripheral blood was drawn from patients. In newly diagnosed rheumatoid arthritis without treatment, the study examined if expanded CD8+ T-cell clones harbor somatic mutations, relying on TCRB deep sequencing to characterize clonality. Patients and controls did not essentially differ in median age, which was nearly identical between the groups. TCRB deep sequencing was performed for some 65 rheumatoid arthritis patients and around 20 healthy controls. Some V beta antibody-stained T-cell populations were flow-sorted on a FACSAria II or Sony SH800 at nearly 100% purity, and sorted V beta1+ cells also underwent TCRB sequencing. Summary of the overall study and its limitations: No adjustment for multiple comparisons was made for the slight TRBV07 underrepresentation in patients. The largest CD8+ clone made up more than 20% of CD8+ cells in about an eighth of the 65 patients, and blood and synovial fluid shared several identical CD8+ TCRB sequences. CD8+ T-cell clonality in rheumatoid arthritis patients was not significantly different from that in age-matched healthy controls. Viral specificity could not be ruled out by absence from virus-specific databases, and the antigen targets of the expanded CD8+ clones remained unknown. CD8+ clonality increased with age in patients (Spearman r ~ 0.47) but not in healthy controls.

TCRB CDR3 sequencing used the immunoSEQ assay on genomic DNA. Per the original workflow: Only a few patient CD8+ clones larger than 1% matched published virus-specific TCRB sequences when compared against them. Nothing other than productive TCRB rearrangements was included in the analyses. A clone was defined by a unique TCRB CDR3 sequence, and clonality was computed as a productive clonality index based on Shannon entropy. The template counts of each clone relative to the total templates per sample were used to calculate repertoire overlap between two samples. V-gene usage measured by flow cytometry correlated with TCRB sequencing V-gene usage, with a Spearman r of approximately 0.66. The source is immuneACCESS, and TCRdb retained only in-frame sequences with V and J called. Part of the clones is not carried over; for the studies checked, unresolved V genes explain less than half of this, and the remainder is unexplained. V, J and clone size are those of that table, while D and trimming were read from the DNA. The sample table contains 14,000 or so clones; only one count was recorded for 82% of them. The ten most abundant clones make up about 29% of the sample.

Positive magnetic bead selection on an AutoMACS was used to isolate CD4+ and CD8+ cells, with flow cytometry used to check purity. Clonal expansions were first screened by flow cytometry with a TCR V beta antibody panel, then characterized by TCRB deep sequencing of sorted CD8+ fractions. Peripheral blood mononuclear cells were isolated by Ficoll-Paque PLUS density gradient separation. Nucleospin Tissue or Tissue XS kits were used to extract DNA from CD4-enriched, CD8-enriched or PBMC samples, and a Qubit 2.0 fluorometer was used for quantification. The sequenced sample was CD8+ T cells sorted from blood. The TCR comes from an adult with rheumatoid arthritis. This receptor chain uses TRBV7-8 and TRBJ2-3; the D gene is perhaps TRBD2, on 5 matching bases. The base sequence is TGTGCCAGCAGCCCGGACTTATCCACAGATACGCAGTATTTT. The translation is CASSPDLSTDTQYF.